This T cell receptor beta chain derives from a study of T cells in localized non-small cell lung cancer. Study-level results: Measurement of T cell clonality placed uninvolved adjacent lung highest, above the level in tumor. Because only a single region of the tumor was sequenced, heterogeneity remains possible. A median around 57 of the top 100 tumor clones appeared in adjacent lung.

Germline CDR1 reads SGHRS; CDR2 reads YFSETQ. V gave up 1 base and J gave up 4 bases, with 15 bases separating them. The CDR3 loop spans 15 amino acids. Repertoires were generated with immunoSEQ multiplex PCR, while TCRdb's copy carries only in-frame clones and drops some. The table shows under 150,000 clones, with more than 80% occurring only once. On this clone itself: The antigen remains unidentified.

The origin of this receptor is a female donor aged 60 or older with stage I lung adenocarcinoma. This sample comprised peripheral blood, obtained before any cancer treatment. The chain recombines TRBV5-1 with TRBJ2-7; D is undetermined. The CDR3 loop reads CASSLHMNLLYEQYF. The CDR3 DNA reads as TGCGCCAGCAGCTTGCACATGAACTTGTTATACGAGCAGTACTTC.